Below, 14 T cell receptor beta chains from the same sample are listed, as sequenced in a study of blood T cell repertoires in COVID-19. Clones were read by immunoSEQ multiplex PCR, and TCRdb kept only the in-frame ones, dropping some. The sample includes some 210,000 clones, approximately 85% of them seen just once. Input material: peripheral blood. All receptors come from a woman aged 70-85 years with active or convalescent COVID-19.

The table lists this clone with a few counts. V usage is TRBV7-3 and J usage is TRBJ2-3, with 14 bases matching TRBD2. Germline lookup yields CDR1 SGHTA and CDR2 FQGTGA. The length of the CDR3 is 14 residues. With 4 bases clipped from V and 11 bases from J, the junction kept 5 bases outside the gene matches. CDR3: CASSSGLAGGRQYF. In DNA, the CDR3 is TGTGCCAGCAGCTCCGGACTAGCGGGAGGTCGGCAGTATTTT.

This clone was seen only a few times. V usage is TRBV2 and J usage is TRBJ1-1; TRBD1 is a possible D gene (6 bases). The germline V and J ends were trimmed by 6 bases and 6 bases, with 14 bases remaining between them. The CDR3 has 13 amino acids. Germline CDR1 reads SNHLY; CDR2 reads FYNNEI. CDR3 sequence (DNA): TGTGCCAGCAGCAACAGGGTTGGGGCTGAAGCTTTCTTT. Translating gives CASSNRVGAEAFF.

This clone was observed once. This chain joins TRBV7-9 and TRBJ1-2; 7 bases are a match to TRBD1. This CDR3 is built from 15 residues. The germline V gene encodes CDR1 SEHNR and CDR2 FQNEAQ (reference sequence). V was pared by 7 bases and J by 2 bases, with 10 bases of the junction left unmatched. The CDR3 DNA is TGTGCCAGCACCCTGGGGACAGCGTTGAACTATGGCTACACCTTC. Protein product: CASTLGTALNYGYTF.

This clone was observed once. The chain links TRBV7-7 to TRBJ2-5, with no clear D. CDR1 is SSHAT and CDR2 is FNYEAQ in the germline V gene (reference sequence). The CDR3 has 15 amino acids. V lost 5 bases, J lost 5 bases, and 18 bases lay in between. CDR3 loop: CASSPSPSPRETQYF. The CDR3 bases are TGTGCCAGCAGCCCAAGCCCATCCCCACGGGAGACCCAGTACTTC. Full variable domain (missing parts from reference TRBV7-7 and TRBJ2-5): GAGVSQSPRYKVTKRGQDVTLRCDPISSHATLYWYQQALGQGPEFLTYFNYEAQPDKSGLPSDRFSAERPEGSISTLTIQRTEQRDSAMYRCASSPSPSPRETQYFGPGTRLLVL.

The gene calls are TRBV15 and TRBJ2-1; 9 nucleotides match TRBD1. There are 16 residues in the CDR3. V shed 0 bases and J 6 bases; nucleotides not matched to a gene: 6. CDR1 and CDR2 (germline): LNHNV, YYDKDF (reference sequence). CDR3 DNA: TGTGCCACCAGCAGAGACCCGACAGGGGGGCTCAATGAGCAGTTCTTC. Its protein is CATSRDPTGGLNEQFF.

V and J are TRBV3-1 (or the pseudogene TRBV3-2) and TRBJ1-2, with unresolved D. Per germline, CDR1 LGHDT and CDR2 YNNKEL (reference sequence). There are 15 residues in the CDR3. Trimming stripped 0 bases from V and 0 bases from J, with 8 bases between. In nucleotides, the CDR3 is TGTGCCAGCAGCCAAGAGTTGAGCACTAACTATGGCTACACCTTC. This gives the protein CASSQELSTNYGYTF.

CDR3 DNA: TGTGCCAGCAGCGCTGGGACAGGGGCTCCCAACTATGGCTACACCTTC. Protein sequence: CASSAGTGAPNYGYTF. J is TRBJ1-2 and V is TRBV9, with 10 bases aligning to TRBD1. The V gene end was trimmed by 3 bases and the J gene end by 2 bases; junction bases not matched to a gene: 7. This CDR3 has 16 residues. Looked up from germline, CDR1 is SGDLS and CDR2 is YYNGEE.

The chain couples TRBV7-4 to TRBJ2-3, with 11 bases aligning to TRBD2. The CDR3 has 18 residues. CDR1 SGHVT and CDR2 SQSDAQ come from the germline V gene. The V segment lost 2 bases and the J segment 5 bases; nucleotides outside the gene matches: 12. The CDR3 spells CASSLNSGRALWGDTQYF. CDR3 DNA sequence: TGTGCCAGCAGCTTAAATAGCGGGAGGGCCCTTTGGGGAGATACGCAGTATTTT.

The rearrangement uses TRBV13 and TRBJ1-2, with TRBD1 matching over 8 bases. The V gene end was trimmed by 3 bases and the J gene end by 8 bases; junction bases not matched to a gene: 8. Germline values: CDR1 PRHDT, CDR2 FYEKMQ (reference sequence). CDR3 length equals 14 residues. CDR3 coding DNA: TGTGCCAGCAGCTTCCGGGACAGGCCAATGGGCTACACCTTC. Its translation: CASSFRDRPMGYTF.

This chain uses TRBV4-2 with TRBJ2-2; maybe TRBD2 (7 bases). Germline CDR1 reads LGHNA; CDR2 reads YNFKEQ. There are 18 residues in the CDR3. V was pared by 4 bases and J by 5 bases, with 23 bases between. CDR3 nucleotides: TGTGCCAGCAGCCGAATACAGGGAGGTGGGGGAGGGACCGGGGAGCTGTTTTTT. Amino acids: CASSRIQGGGGGTGELFF.

Concerning this clone itself: Additional DNA sequences in this sample encode the identical CDR3. This chain uses TRBV28 with TRBJ2-7; D is perhaps TRBD1 (6 bases). The germline gives CDR1 MDHEN, CDR2 SYDVKM. Trimming took 4 bases from V and 2 from J, leaving 6 bases between them. The CDR3 is 12 amino acids. In nucleotides, the CDR3 is TGTGCCAGCAGTTCAGGGGCCTACGAGCAGTACTTC. It codes for CASSSGAYEQYF.

The chain is built from TRBV27 and TRBJ2-7; D perhaps matches TRBD1 (5 bases). V was cut by 6 bases and J by 2 bases, with 14 bases left in between. The CDR3 is 14 amino acids. The V gene's germline CDR1 is MNHEY and CDR2 SMNVEV (reference sequence). Written as DNA, the CDR3 is TGTGCCAGCAGCCCCTGGGGCGTCACCTACGAGCAGTACTTC. It translates to CASSPWGVTYEQYF.

Here the CDR3 reads CASSGLWREGLGEQFF. The CDR3 DNA reads TGTGCCAGCAGCGGCCTTTGGCGGGAGGGCCTTGGTGAGCAGTTCTTC. V usage is TRBV9 and J usage is TRBJ2-1; TRBD2 agrees at 9 bases. Losses at the gene ends were 3 bases for V and 9 bases for J; bases not matched to a gene: 13. The V gene's germline CDR1 is SGDLS and CDR2 YYNGEE. The CDR3 is 16 amino acids.

This chain uses TRBV5-1 with TRBJ1-5; 7 bases agree with TRBD1. J lost 0 bases, V lost 4 bases, and 4 bases had no gene match. CDR1 is SGHRS, CDR2 YFSETQ, per germline. The CDR3 has 15 amino acids. CDR3 DNA: TGCGCCAGCAGCCCGGGACAGTATAGCAATCAGCCCCAGCATTTT. It specifies CASSPGQYSNQPQHF.